Only a few counts were recorded for the clone carrying this T cell receptor beta chain. Its antigen is not identified. V lost 8 bases and J 6 bases, leaving 13 bases between the germline ends. Looked up from germline, CDR1 is SNHLY and CDR2 is FYNNEI. The CDR3 sequence is 13 residues long. This specimen belongs to a study of neurological immune-mediated disorders. Points from the study as a whole: The absence of shared CDR3 amino acid sequences among expanded clones across subjects suggests private repertoires in all groups. HTLV-1-associated myelopathy led in TCR clonal expansion, while multiple sclerosis ranked lowest, below healthy controls.

5'RACE with 10-nucleotide random UMIs produced the cDNA. TCRdb used MiXCR to reprocess the 5' RACE reads, holding one entry per CDR3 protein. The sample shows 66,000 or so distinct CDR3 sequences, 4% to 6% of them seen only once. Sequencing was performed on PBMCs. This chain connects TRBV2 to TRBJ2-2; D may match TRBD1 or TRBD2 (5 bases each). The TCR originated in a woman under 40 with multiple sclerosis. CDR3 sequence reads: CASLKSGPGELFF. The DNA for the CDR3 is TGTGCCAGCTTAAAATCGGGGCCCGGGGAGCTGTTTTTT. The full variable domain, with the rest looked up from reference TRBV2 and TRBJ2-2, is EPEVTQTPSHQVTQMGQEVILRCVPISNHLYFYWYRQILGQKVEFLVSFYNNEISEKSEIFDDQFSVERPDGSNFTLKIRSTKLEDSAMYFCASLKSGPGELFFGEGSRLTVL.